This TCR beta chain was retrieved from a study of blood T cell repertoires in COVID-19. On the study more broadly: T cells, B-cell-depleted T cells, or PBMCs provided the cDNA or gDNA that served as material.

Concerning this clone itself: This same CDR3 is encoded by further DNA sequences in the sample.

The V gene lost 4 bases and the J gene lost 1 base, with 7 bases spanning the gap. The CDR3 has 13 amino acids. CDR1 is ENHRY, CDR2 SYGVKD, per germline. Source study methods: Estimation of nucleated cell counts was performed using reference gene primer amplification. The data were produced by immunoSEQ multiplex PCR, yet TCRdb's version contains in-frame clones alone and is incomplete. That table supplies the V and J calls and clone size; D and trimming were determined from the DNA. The sample has approximately 470,000 clones; roughly 87% are singletons. The receptor comes from a woman aged 18-29 years who had recovered from COVID-19. This sequence joins TRBV10-3 and TRBJ1-1; TRBD1 is a possible D gene (6 bases). Input material: PBMCs or T cells enriched from blood (not recorded which). The CDR3, as DNA: TGTGCCATCAGTGGGACAGAGAACACTGAAGCTTTCTTT. Translating gives CAISGTENTEAFF.